Sequencing of this T cell receptor beta chain was carried out in a study of blood T cell repertoires in COVID-19. Study-level background: T cells, B-cell-depleted T cells, or PBMCs supplied cDNA or gDNA.

Generated by immunoSEQ multiplex PCR, the TCRdb table keeps only in-frame clones and is missing some. The sample consists of approximately 280,000 clones, about nine tenths of them appearing once. The sequenced sample consisted of peripheral blood. The TCR originated in a woman aged 60-75 years with acute or convalescent COVID-19.

The CDR3 sequence: CASSLFARGPHGELFF. CDR3 nucleotides: TGTGCCAGCAGCTTGTTCGCCAGGGGGCCTCACGGGGAGCTGTTTTTT. This rearrangement joins TRBV5-6 to TRBJ2-2; 8 nucleotides match TRBD1. The CDR3 has 16 residues. Unmatched junction bases numbered 9, after V lost 1 base and J lost 7 bases. Germline values: CDR1 SGHDT, CDR2 YYEEEE.